This T cell receptor (beta chain) was recovered during a study of cytomegalovirus exposure and HLA in healthy donors. Study-level points and caveats: Overall, approximately 150 TCR beta chains were annotated as cytomegalovirus-associated.

Regarding this clone: Its cognate antigen is unknown.

The protocol was immunoSEQ multiplex PCR, while the TCRdb copy is restricted to in-frame clones and leaves out a portion. The sample carries a few hundred thousand clones, 85% to 90% recorded once. Germline CDR1 MNHEY, CDR2 SVGAGI. V lost 4 bases and J lost 4; bases outside the gene matches: 6. The CDR3 covers 14 residues. The chain combines TRBV6-5 with TRBJ2-5, with 7 positions matching TRBD1. The clonotype originates from a woman aged 18-35 years in good health and CMV-seronegative. Sequenced input: PBMCs. CDR3 protein: CASSWTGSGETQYF. The CDR3 DNA is TGTGCCAGCAGTTGGACAGGTTCGGGAGAGACCCAGTACTTC.